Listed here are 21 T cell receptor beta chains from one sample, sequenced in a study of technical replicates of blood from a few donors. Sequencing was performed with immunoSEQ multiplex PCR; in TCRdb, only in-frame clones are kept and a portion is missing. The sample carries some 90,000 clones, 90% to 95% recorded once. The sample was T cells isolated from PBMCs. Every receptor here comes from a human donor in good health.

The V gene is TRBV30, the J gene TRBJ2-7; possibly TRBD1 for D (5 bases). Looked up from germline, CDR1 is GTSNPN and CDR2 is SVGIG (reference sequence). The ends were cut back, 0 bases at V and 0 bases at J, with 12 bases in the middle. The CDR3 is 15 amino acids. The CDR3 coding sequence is TGTGCCTGGAGTGTACCGATAGACAGCTCCTACGAGCAGTACTTC. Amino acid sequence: CAWSVPIDSSYEQYF.

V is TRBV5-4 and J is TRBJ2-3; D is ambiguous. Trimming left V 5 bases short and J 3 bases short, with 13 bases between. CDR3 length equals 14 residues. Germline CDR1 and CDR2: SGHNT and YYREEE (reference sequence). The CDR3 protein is CASSLESRTDTQYF. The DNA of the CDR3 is TGTGCCAGCAGTCTGGAATCTAGAACAGATACGCAGTATTTT.

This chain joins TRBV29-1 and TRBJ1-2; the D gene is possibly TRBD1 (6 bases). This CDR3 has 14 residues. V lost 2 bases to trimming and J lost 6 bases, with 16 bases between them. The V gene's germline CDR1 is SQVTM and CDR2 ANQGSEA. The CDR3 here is CSVEYIAGGNGYTF. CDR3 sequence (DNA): TGCAGCGTTGAATACATAGCTGGGGGCAATGGCTACACCTTC.

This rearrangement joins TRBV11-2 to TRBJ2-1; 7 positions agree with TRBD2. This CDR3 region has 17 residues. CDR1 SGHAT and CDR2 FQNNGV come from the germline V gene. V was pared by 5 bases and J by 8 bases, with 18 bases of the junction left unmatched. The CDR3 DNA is TGTGCCAGCAGCCCACTTCTAGCGGTCGGAGGTGTCGATGAGCAGTTCTTC. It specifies CASSPLLAVGGVDEQFF.

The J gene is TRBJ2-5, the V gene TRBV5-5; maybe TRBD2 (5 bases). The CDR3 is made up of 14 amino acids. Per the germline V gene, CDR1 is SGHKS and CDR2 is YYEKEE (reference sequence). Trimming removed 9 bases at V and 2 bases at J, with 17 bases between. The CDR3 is CATFYTGTQETQYF. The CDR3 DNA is TGTGCCACCTTCTACACGGGAACGCAAGAGACCCAGTACTTC.

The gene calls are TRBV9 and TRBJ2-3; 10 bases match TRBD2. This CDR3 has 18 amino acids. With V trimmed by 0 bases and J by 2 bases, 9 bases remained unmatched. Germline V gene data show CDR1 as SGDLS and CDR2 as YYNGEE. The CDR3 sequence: CASSVDPTSGLLTDTQYF. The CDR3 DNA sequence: TGTGCCAGCAGCGTAGACCCGACTAGCGGGCTACTCACAGATACGCAGTATTTT. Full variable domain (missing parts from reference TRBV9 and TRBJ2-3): DSGVTQTPKHLITATGQRVTLRCSPRSGDLSVYWYQQSLDQGLQFLIQYYNGEERAKGNILERFSAQQFPDLHSELNLSSLELGDSALYFCASSVDPTSGLLTDTQYFGPGTRLTVL.

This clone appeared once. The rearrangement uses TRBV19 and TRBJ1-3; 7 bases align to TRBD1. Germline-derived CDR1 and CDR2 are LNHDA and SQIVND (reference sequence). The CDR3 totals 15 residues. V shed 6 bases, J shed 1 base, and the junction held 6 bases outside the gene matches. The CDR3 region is CASSRDRTSGNTIYF. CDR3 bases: TGTGCCAGTAGCCGGGACAGAACATCTGGAAACACCATATATTTT. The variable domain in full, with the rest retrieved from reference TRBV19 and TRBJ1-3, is DGGITQSPKYLFRKEGQNVTLSCEQNLNHDAMYWYRQDPGQGLRLIYYSQIVNDFQKGDIAEGYSVSREKKESFPLTVTSAQKNPTAFYLCASSRDRTSGNTIYFGEGSWLTVV.

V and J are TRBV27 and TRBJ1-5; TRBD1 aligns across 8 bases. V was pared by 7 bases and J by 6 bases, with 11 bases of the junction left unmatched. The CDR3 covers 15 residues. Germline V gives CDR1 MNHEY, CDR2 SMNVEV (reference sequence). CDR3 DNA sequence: TGTGCCAGCAAAGTATCGGACAGGGCCAGTCAGCCCCAGCATTTT. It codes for CASKVSDRASQPQHF.

For the CDR3, the DNA is TGTGCCAGCAGCTTAGCCGGACAGGGAGCAGATACGCAGTATTTT. Amino acids: CASSLAGQGADTQYF. V is TRBV13 and J is TRBJ2-3; 8 bases are a match to TRBD1. Germline CDR1 reads PRHDT; CDR2 reads FYEKMQ (reference sequence). This CDR3 region has 15 residues. Trimming at V came to 1 base and at J to 4 bases, leaving 4 bases not matched to a gene.

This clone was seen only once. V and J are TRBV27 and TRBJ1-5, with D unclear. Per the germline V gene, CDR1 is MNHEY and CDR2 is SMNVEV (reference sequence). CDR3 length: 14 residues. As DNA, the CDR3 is TGTGCGATCGAGCGAGACTTCGCCAATCAGCCCCAGCATTTT. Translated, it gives CAIERDFANQPQHF.

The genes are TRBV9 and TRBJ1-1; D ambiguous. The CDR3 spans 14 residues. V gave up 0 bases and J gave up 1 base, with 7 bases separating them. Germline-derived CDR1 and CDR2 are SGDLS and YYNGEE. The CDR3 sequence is CASSVATENTEAFF. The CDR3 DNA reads TGTGCCAGCAGCGTAGCTACAGAGAACACTGAAGCTTTCTTT.

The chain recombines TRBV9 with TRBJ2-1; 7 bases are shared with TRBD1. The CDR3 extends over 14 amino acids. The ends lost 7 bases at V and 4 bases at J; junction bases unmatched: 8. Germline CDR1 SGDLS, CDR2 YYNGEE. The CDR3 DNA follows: TGTGCCAGCGCGAGGGACAGCGGTTACAATGAGCAGTTCTTC. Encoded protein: CASARDSGYNEQFF.

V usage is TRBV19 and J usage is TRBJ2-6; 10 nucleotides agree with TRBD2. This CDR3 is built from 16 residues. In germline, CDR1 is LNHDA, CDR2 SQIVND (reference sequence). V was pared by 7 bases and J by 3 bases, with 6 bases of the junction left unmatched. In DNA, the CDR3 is TGTGCCAGTAAGGCTAGCGGGAGCGGTGGGGCCAACGTCCTGACTTTC. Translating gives CASKASGSGGANVLTF.

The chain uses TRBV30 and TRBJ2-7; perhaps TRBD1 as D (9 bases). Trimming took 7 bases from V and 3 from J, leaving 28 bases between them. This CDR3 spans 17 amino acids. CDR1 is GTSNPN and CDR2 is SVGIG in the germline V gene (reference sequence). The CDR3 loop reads CAFGDRVLTGGSYEQYF. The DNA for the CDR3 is TGTGCCTTCGGGGACAGGGTTCTTACGGGAGGGAGCTACGAGCAGTACTTC.

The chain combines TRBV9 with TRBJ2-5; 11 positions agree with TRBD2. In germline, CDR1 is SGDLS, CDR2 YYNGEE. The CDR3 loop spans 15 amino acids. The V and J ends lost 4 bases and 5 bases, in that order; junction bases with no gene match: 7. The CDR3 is CASSFSGRASETQYF. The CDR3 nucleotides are TGTGCCAGCAGCTTTAGCGGGAGGGCCTCGGAGACCCAGTACTTC. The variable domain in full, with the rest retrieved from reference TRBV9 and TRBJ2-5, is DSGVTQTPKHLITATGQRVTLRCSPRSGDLSVYWYQQSLDQGLQFLIQYYNGEERAKGNILERFSAQQFPDLHSELNLSSLELGDSALYFCASSFSGRASETQYFGPGTRLLVL.

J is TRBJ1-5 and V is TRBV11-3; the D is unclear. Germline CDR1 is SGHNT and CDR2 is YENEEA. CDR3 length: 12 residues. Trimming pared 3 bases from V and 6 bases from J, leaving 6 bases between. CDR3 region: CASSFGSQPQHF. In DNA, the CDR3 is TGTGCCAGCAGCTTTGGGAGTCAGCCCCAGCATTTT.

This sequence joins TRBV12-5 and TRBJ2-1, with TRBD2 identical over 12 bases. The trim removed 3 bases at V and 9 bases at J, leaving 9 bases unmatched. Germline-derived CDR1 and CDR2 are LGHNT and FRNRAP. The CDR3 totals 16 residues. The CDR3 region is CASGFRLAGVRGEQFF. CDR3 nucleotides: TGTGCTAGTGGTTTCAGACTAGCGGGAGTACGGGGTGAGCAGTTCTTC. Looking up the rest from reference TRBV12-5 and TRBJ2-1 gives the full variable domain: DARVTQTPRHKVTEMGQEVTMRCQPILGHNTVFWYRQTMMQGLELLAYFRNRAPLDDSGMPKDRFSAEMPDATLATLKIQPSEPRDSAVYFCASGFRLAGVRGEQFFGPGTRLTVL.

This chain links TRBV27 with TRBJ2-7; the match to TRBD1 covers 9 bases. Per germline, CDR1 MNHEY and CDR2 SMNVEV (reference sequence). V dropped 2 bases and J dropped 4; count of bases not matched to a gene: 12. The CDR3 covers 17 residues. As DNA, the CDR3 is TGTGCCAGCAGTTTACAGGCCTTTGTTGGACAGGGGTACGAGCAGTACTTC. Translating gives CASSLQAFVGQGYEQYF.

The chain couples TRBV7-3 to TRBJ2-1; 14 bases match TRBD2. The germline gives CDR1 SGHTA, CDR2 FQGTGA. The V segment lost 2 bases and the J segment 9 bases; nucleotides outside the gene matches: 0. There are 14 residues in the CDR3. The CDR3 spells CASSLGLAGGEQFF. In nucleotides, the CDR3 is TGTGCCAGCAGCTTAGGACTAGCGGGGGGTGAGCAGTTCTTC.

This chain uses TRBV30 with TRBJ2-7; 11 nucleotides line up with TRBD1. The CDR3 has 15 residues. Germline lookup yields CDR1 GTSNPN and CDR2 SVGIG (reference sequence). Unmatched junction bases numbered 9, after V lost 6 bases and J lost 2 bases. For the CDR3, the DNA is TGTGCCTGCTGGGACAGGGGACAGGGGGCCTACGAGCAGTACTTC. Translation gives CACWDRGQGAYEQYF.

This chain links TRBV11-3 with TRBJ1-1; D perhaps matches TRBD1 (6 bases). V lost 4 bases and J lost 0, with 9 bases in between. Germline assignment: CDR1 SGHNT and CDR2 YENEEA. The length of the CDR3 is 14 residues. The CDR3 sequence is CASSSGVVNTEAFF. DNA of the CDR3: TGTGCCAGCAGCTCAGGGGTGGTGAACACTGAAGCTTTCTTT.